This T cell receptor (beta chain) was recorded in a study of blood T cell repertoires in COVID-19. As for the study in general: The United States, Italy and Spain were the sources of the acute and convalescent COVID-19 samples. Sources were T cells, B-cell-depleted T cells, or PBMCs; the material itself was cDNA or gDNA.

Per the original data handling: Reference gene primer amplification in the assay estimated nucleated cell counts. Sequencing used immunoSEQ multiplex PCR; TCRdb keeps in-frame clones, though not all of them. The V and J calls and clone size were taken over from that table, and D and trimming were inferred from the DNA. The sample carries 150,000 to 200,000 clones, approximately 85% recorded once. Germline-derived CDR1 and CDR2 are SGHRS and YFSETQ. Between the trimmed V and J ends, which lost 0 bases and 2 bases, there was a span of 10 bases. The CDR3 length is 15 residues. On this clone itself: Other DNA variants within this sample encode the same CDR3.

Source material: peripheral blood. This TCR derives from a man aged 60 to 69 who had recovered from COVID-19. The chain links TRBV5-1 to TRBJ2-3; a weak D match, TRBD1 (5 bases). In nucleotides, the CDR3 is TGCGCCAGCAGCTTGGTTAGGGGCTCCACAGATACGCAGTATTTT. Translating gives CASSLVRGSTDTQYF. Based on the CDR3 plus reference TRBV5-1 and TRBJ2-3, the full variable domain is KAGVTQTPRYLIKTRGQQVTLSCSPISGHRSVSWYQQTPGQGLQFLFEYFSETQRNKGNFPGRFSGRQFSNSRSEMNVSTLELGDSALYLCASSLVRGSTDTQYFGPGTRLTVL.